Only one count was recorded for the clone carrying this TCR beta chain. The data derive from a study of cytomegalovirus exposure and HLA in healthy donors. Deletions cut 2 bases from V and 7 bases from J, with 10 bases between. Germline V lookup: CDR1 SGHNT, CDR2 YYREEE (reference sequence). The CDR3 length is 14 residues. 13 Jbeta primers and 60 Vbeta primers were used for the PCR. Libraries were prepared by immunoSEQ multiplex PCR; TCRdb keeps only in-frame clonotypes and omits some of them. This table holds around 69,000 clones, about 67% found once. This TCR came from a man aged 40-55 years in good health and CMV-seropositive. V gene TRBV5-4 combines with J gene TRBJ1-6; D remains unclear. The source material was PBMCs. CDR3 residues: CASSLSVSNSPLHF. In nucleotides, the CDR3 is TGTGCCAGCAGCTTATCTGTCTCGAATTCACCCCTCCACTTT.